This passage covers 9 T cell receptor beta chains from one sample sequenced in a study of cytomegalovirus exposure and HLA in healthy donors. The PCR was carried out with 60 Vbeta primers and 13 Jbeta primers. The method was immunoSEQ multiplex PCR; TCRdb's version includes in-frame clones alone and lacks a portion of them. The table includes 200,000 or so clones, 82% detected once. Sequenced sample: PBMCs. These receptors were collected from a boy aged 2 to 10 in good health and CMV-seronegative.

The J gene is TRBJ2-1, the V gene TRBV5-1; 8 bases fit TRBD1. Looked up from germline, CDR1 is SGHRS and CDR2 is YFSETQ. The CDR3 consists of 13 residues. The V and J ends lost 4 bases and 9 bases, in that order; junction bases with no gene match: 6. The DNA for the CDR3 is TGCGCCAGCAGCACGGACAGGGTCACTGAGCAGTTCTTC. Protein: CASSTDRVTEQFF. Full variable domain (missing parts from reference TRBV5-1 and TRBJ2-1): KAGVTQTPRYLIKTRGQQVTLSCSPISGHRSVSWYQQTPGQGLQFLFEYFSETQRNKGNFPGRFSGRQFSNSRSEMNVSTLELGDSALYLCASSTDRVTEQFFGPGTRLTVL.

This chain uses TRBV29-1 with TRBJ1-2; TRBD1 matches at 8 bases. Germline loops: CDR1 SQVTM, CDR2 ANQGSEA. Trimming at V came to 6 bases and at J to 4 bases, leaving 7 bases not matched to a gene. The CDR3 has 13 amino acids. The CDR3 coding sequence is TGCAGCGTCCCCCGACAGGGGAGCTATGGCTACACCTTC. Residues: CSVPRQGSYGYTF.

The CDR3 nucleotides read TGTGCCAGCAGTCAACAGGGCTACAATGAGCAGTTCTTC. This encodes CASSQQGYNEQFF. The V gene is TRBV5-4, the J gene TRBJ2-1, with D possibly TRBD1 on 6 matching bases. Between the trimmed V and J ends, which lost 5 bases and 3 bases, there was a span of 9 bases. This CDR3 spans 13 amino acids. CDR1 is SGHNT and CDR2 is YYREEE in the germline V gene (reference sequence).

This sequence joins TRBV4-3 and TRBJ2-1; the match to TRBD1 covers 7 bases. The CDR3 is made up of 16 amino acids. V gave up 4 bases and J gave up 5 bases; unmatched junction bases: 11. Germline loops: CDR1 LGHNA, CDR2 YSLEER. The chain's CDR3 is CASSRARGLRDNEQFF. In DNA, the CDR3 is TGCGCCAGCAGCCGGGCAAGGGGGCTTCGGGACAATGAGCAGTTCTTC.

V gene TRBV7-9 combines with J gene TRBJ2-2; 8 nucleotides match TRBD1. Per the germline V gene, CDR1 is SEHNR and CDR2 is FQNEAQ (reference sequence). The CDR3 sequence is 17 residues long. V shed 5 bases and J 8 bases; nucleotides not matched to a gene: 16. CDR3 region: CASSVEVRQGLSGELFF. CDR3 in DNA: TGTGCCAGCAGCGTCGAGGTCCGACAGGGGTTATCAGGGGAGCTGTTTTTT. Full variable domain (missing parts from reference TRBV7-9 and TRBJ2-2): DTGVSQNPRHKITKRGQNVTFRCDPISEHNRLYWYRQTLGQGPEFLTYFQNEAQLEKSRLLSDRFSAERPKGSFSTLEIQRTEQGDSAMYLCASSVEVRQGLSGELFFGEGSRLTVL.

The genes are TRBV7-2 and TRBJ2-7; D call uncertain. Trimming pared 7 bases from V and 6 bases from J, leaving 16 bases between. Looked up from germline, CDR1 is SGHTA and CDR2 is FQGNSA. The CDR3 is 13 amino acids. The CDR3, as DNA: TGTGCCAGCACCTCCTATAATGGTCCCGAGCAGTACTTC. Its protein product is CASTSYNGPEQYF.

This chain links TRBV19 with TRBJ1-6; no firm D call. Germline V gene sequence: CDR1 LNHDA, CDR2 SQIVND (reference sequence). The ends were cut back, 3 bases at V and 8 bases at J, with 23 bases in the middle. The CDR3 is made up of 18 amino acids. The CDR3 here is CASSILPVGLTSYSPLHF. As DNA, the CDR3 is TGTGCCAGTAGTATTCTCCCCGTAGGACTTACGTCGTATTCACCCCTCCACTTT. Combining the CDR3 with reference TRBV19 and TRBJ1-6 gives the whole variable domain DGGITQSPKYLFRKEGQNVTLSCEQNLNHDAMYWYRQDPGQGLRLIYYSQIVNDFQKGDIAEGYSVSREKKESFPLTVTSAQKNPTAFYLCASSILPVGLTSYSPLHFGNGTRLTVT.

The chain is built from TRBV2 and TRBJ1-1; the D gene is possibly TRBD1 (5 bases). Trimming took 7 bases from V and 5 from J, leaving 5 bases between them. This CDR3 has 10 amino acids. Germline V CDR1 and CDR2: SNHLY, FYNNEI. Here the CDR3 reads CASTGTEAFF. CDR3 bases: TGTGCCAGCACAGGGACTGAAGCTTTCTTT.

This clone was seen only a few times. V gene TRBV10-1 combines with J gene TRBJ2-2, with 8 bases aligning to TRBD2. CDR1 and CDR2 (germline): WNHNN, SYGVQD (reference sequence). V was pared by 3 bases and J by 1 base, with 13 bases of the junction left unmatched. CDR3 length: 19 amino acids. The DNA for the CDR3 is TGCGCCAGCAGTGACCAAAACTGGCGGGGGGTCGAGAACACCGGGGAGCTGTTTTTT. It specifies CASSDQNWRGVENTGELFF.